Listed here are 26 T cell receptor beta chains from one sample, sequenced in a study of blood T cell repertoires in COVID-19. TCRdb keeps only in-frame clones here, not all; method: immunoSEQ multiplex PCR. Of 95,000 to 100,000 clones listed, about 85% are singletons. The specimen sequenced was peripheral blood. The receptors originated from a woman in her 70s with active or convalescent COVID-19.

This chain links TRBV4-2 with TRBJ1-5; no reliable D call. Per the germline V gene, CDR1 is LGHNA and CDR2 is YNFKEQ. This CDR3 is built from 13 residues. V shed 0 bases and J shed 4 bases, with 4 bases lying between them. The CDR3, as DNA: TGTGCCAGCAGCCAAGATTTAAATCAGCCCCAGCATTTT. Amino acids: CASSQDLNQPQHF.

There are a few counts of this clone. This chain links TRBV2 with TRBJ2-7; D is perhaps TRBD1 (8 bases). The CDR3 contains 16 residues. The V end lost 7 bases, the J end lost 0 bases, and 19 bases lay between the germline ends. CDR1 and CDR2 (germline): SNHLY, FYNNEI. CDR3 sequence: CASTRGEGTGSYEQYF. In DNA form, the CDR3 reads TGTGCCAGCACCAGAGGGGAGGGGACAGGCTCCTACGAGCAGTACTTC.

This sequence joins TRBV12-1 and TRBJ2-7; TRBD2, the table's D call, was not compared with the DNA. TRBV12-1 is labeled a pseudogene. The CDR3 is 15 amino acids. CDR3 sequence: CASSFAWTSAHEQYF. CDR3 sequence (DNA): TGTGCCAGCAGCTTTGCCTGGACTAGTGCCCACGAGCAGTACTTC.

This chain connects TRBV5-1 to TRBJ2-3; TRBD2 agrees at 11 bases. Germline values: CDR1 SGHRS, CDR2 YFSETQ. The trim removed 1 base at V and 3 bases at J, leaving 4 bases unmatched. The CDR3 has 16 amino acids. The CDR3 loop is CASSLTSSGRTDTQYF. The DNA for the CDR3 is TGCGCCAGCAGCTTGACCTCTAGCGGGAGGACAGATACGCAGTATTTT.

The genes are TRBV9 and TRBJ1-4, with D unresolved. V lost 4 bases and J 8 bases, leaving 15 bases between the germline ends. The germline gives CDR1 SGDLS, CDR2 YYNGEE. The CDR3 covers 14 residues. CDR3 bases: TGTGCCAGCAGCCCTGCTCGAGGCCGAGAAAAACTGTTTTTT. Translating it yields CASSPARGREKLFF. Combining the CDR3 with reference TRBV9 and TRBJ1-4 gives the whole variable domain DSGVTQTPKHLITATGQRVTLRCSPRSGDLSVYWYQQSLDQGLQFLIQYYNGEERAKGNILERFSAQQFPDLHSELNLSSLELGDSALYFCASSPARGREKLFFGSGTQLSVL.

The chain employs TRBV5-1 and TRBJ2-7; TRBD1 matches 9 bases. The V gene's germline CDR1 is SGHRS and CDR2 YFSETQ. V gave up 4 bases and J gave up 2 bases; unmatched junction bases: 7. This CDR3 spans 15 amino acids. The CDR3 spells CASSHTGGLTYEQYF. DNA of the CDR3: TGCGCCAGCAGCCACACAGGGGGCCTAACCTACGAGCAGTACTTC.

The gene calls are TRBV9 and TRBJ2-2, with 11 bases fitting TRBD2. Unmatched junction bases numbered 13, after V lost 4 bases and J lost 8 bases. This CDR3 is 17 amino acids long. The V gene's germline CDR1 is SGDLS and CDR2 YYNGEE. CDR3: CASSLSGTSGPTGELFF. DNA for the CDR3: TGTGCCAGCAGCCTCTCCGGGACTAGCGGTCCGACTGGGGAGCTGTTTTTT.

This clone was counted a single time. The chain links TRBV7-2 to TRBJ2-7; D is ambiguous. The CDR3 length is 12 residues. The V gene's germline CDR1 is SGHTA and CDR2 FQGNSA. V was trimmed by 3 bases and J by 5 bases, leaving 8 bases between them. CDR3: CASSFNNHEQYF. The CDR3 DNA reads as TGTGCCAGCAGCTTTAACAACCACGAGCAGTACTTC.

The V gene is TRBV12-3 or TRBV12-4, the J gene TRBJ1-5; 8 positions match TRBD1. The CDR3 consists of 12 residues. V lost 5 bases to trimming and J lost 12 bases; unmatched junction nucleotides: 6. The CDR3 region has the DNA TGTGCCAGCAGTCCTGGACAGGGCAACCAGCATTTT. Translating it yields CASSPGQGNQHF.

The genes are TRBV28 and TRBJ1-4; D is undetermined. V lost 2 bases and J 0 bases, leaving 10 bases between the germline ends. Germline-derived CDR1 and CDR2 are MDHEN and SYDVKM. This CDR3 contains 16 residues. The CDR3 region has the DNA TGTGCCAGCAGTTTACGCGCGGTTGCAACTAATGAAAAACTGTTTTTT. It encodes CASSLRAVATNEKLFF.

The chain links TRBV13 to TRBJ2-1, with 10 bases lining up with TRBD2. Trimming removed 8 bases from V and 6 bases from J; junction bases left unmatched: 7. The CDR3 runs 14 residues. The V gene's germline CDR1 is PRHDT and CDR2 FYEKMQ (reference sequence). The CDR3 DNA reads TGTGCCAGCCAGAGTAGCGGGGGGCCCAATGAGCAGTTCTTC. Translation gives CASQSSGGPNEQFF.

The gene calls are TRBV10-3 and TRBJ1-2; 7 bases map to TRBD1. The V gene's germline CDR1 is ENHRY and CDR2 SYGVKD. This CDR3 is built from 13 residues. The V and J ends lost 6 bases and 4 bases, in that order; junction bases with no gene match: 5. The CDR3 DNA follows: TGTGCCATCAGGGACGGGACAGTCTATGGCTACACCTTC. Translating gives CAIRDGTVYGYTF.

The rearrangement joins TRBV7-2 to TRBJ2-5, with D perhaps TRBD2 (5 bases). The CDR3 sequence is 14 residues long. The germline V and J ends were trimmed by 3 bases and 2 bases, with 10 bases remaining between them. The V gene's germline CDR1 is SGHTA and CDR2 FQGNSA. The CDR3 is CASSFMAGQETQYF. CDR3 nucleotides: TGTGCCAGCAGCTTTATGGCGGGTCAAGAGACCCAGTACTTC.

This clone has just a few counts. The chain uses TRBV2 and TRBJ2-5, with TRBD2 identical over 13 bases. The CDR3 is 15 amino acids. The germline V gene has CDR1 SNHLY and CDR2 FYNNEI. V lost 5 bases, J lost 3 bases, and 3 bases stayed unmatched. The CDR3 DNA reads as TGTGCCAGCAGTAGGACTAGCGGGAGTGAAGAGACCCAGTACTTC. Amino acids: CASSRTSGSEETQYF.

The genes are TRBV9 and TRBJ2-3; TRBD1 is a possible D gene (6 bases). The V gene's germline CDR1 is SGDLS and CDR2 YYNGEE. The CDR3 consists of 15 residues. Trimming shortened V by 0 bases and J by 5 bases, and 13 bases separated the two germline ends. CDR3 region: CASSVAPTGRDTQYF. The DNA for the CDR3 is TGTGCCAGCAGCGTAGCCCCGACAGGACGAGATACGCAGTATTTT. Using reference TRBV9 and TRBJ2-3 for the parts outside the CDR3, the full variable domain is DSGVTQTPKHLITATGQRVTLRCSPRSGDLSVYWYQQSLDQGLQFLIQYYNGEERAKGNILERFSAQQFPDLHSELNLSSLELGDSALYFCASSVAPTGRDTQYFGPGTRLTVL.

The chain employs TRBV28 and TRBJ1-1; D is ambiguous. Germline lookup yields CDR1 MDHEN and CDR2 SYDVKM. The CDR3 spans 15 residues. Trimming stripped 2 bases from V and 1 base from J, with 11 bases between. CDR3 DNA: TGTGCCAGCAGTTTAAATGGGCTTCGGAACACTGAAGCTTTCTTT. It codes for CASSLNGLRNTEAFF.

The chain uses TRBV6-5 and TRBJ1-2; D not certain. Trimming took off 0 bases at V and 0 bases at J, with 8 bases between the two ends. Per germline, CDR1 MNHEY and CDR2 SVGAGI. This CDR3 contains 15 residues. The CDR3 region has the DNA TGTGCCAGCAGTTACTCATCCGGGGCTAACTATGGCTACACCTTC. It translates to CASSYSSGANYGYTF.

V and J are TRBV7-2 and TRBJ2-1; 9 bases align to TRBD1. The V gene end was trimmed by 5 bases and the J gene end by 0 bases; junction bases not matched to a gene: 8. The CDR3 runs 17 residues. CDR1 is SGHTA, CDR2 FQGNSA, per germline. This chain's CDR3 is CASSPLQGASSYNEQFF. In DNA form, the CDR3 reads TGTGCCAGCAGCCCCCTACAGGGGGCTAGCTCCTACAATGAGCAGTTCTTC.

The CDR3 nucleotides read TGTGCCAGCAGTGAAGCGCGACAGCTTTCACCCCTCCACTTT. It yields the protein CASSEARQLSPLHF. This rearrangement joins TRBV2 to TRBJ1-6, with D maybe TRBD1 (5 bases). Per the germline V gene, CDR1 is SNHLY and CDR2 is FYNNEI. The CDR3 runs to 14 residues. Trimming removed 0 bases at V and 9 bases at J, with 9 bases between.

Here the CDR3 reads CASSVAGTSGIVGHNEQFF. The DNA for the CDR3 is TGTGCCAGCAGCGTAGCCGGGACTAGCGGGATCGTGGGACACAATGAGCAGTTCTTC. The chain uses TRBV11-3 and TRBJ2-1, with 13 bases that match TRBD2. Germline V CDR1 and CDR2: SGHNT, YENEEA. The CDR3 has 19 amino acids. V dropped 5 bases and J dropped 5; count of bases not matched to a gene: 15.

This clone was found once. The chain uses TRBV18 and TRBJ1-2, with TRBD1 as a possible D gene (6 bases). This CDR3 has 13 residues. The V end lost 6 bases, the J end lost 4 bases, and 12 bases lay between the germline ends. The V gene's germline CDR1 is KGHSH and CDR2 LQKENI. As DNA, the CDR3 is TGTGCCAGCTCTAGAACAGGGAGCTATGGCTACACCTTC. Translating gives CASSRTGSYGYTF.

The V and J genes are TRBV27 and TRBJ2-3; 7 bases map to TRBD1. The CDR3 has 17 residues. Germline CDR1 MNHEY, CDR2 SMNVEV (reference sequence). Unmatched junction bases numbered 10, after V lost 4 bases and J lost 0 bases. As DNA, the CDR3 is TGTGCCAGCAGTTCGCTCCGGGACAGATATAGCACAGATACGCAGTATTTT. Its protein is CASSSLRDRYSTDTQYF.

The chain joins TRBV5-1 to TRBJ1-1; 9 nucleotides line up with TRBD1. Germline assignment: CDR1 SGHRS and CDR2 YFSETQ. With 2 bases clipped from V and 0 bases from J, the junction kept 5 bases outside the gene matches. The CDR3 is 16 amino acids. The CDR3 region is CASSFTGTGLNTEAFF. The CDR3 DNA is TGCGCCAGCAGCTTCACCGGGACAGGGTTGAACACTGAAGCTTTCTTT.

This chain connects TRBV4-1 to TRBJ2-3; 7 nucleotides agree with TRBD2. V trimming: 5 bases; J trimming: 8 bases; junction bases outside the gene matches: 16. Germline V gene sequence: CDR1 MGHRA, CDR2 YSYEKL. The CDR3 loop spans 16 amino acids. CDR3 nucleotides: TGCGCCAGCAGCGATATAGGAGCGGGGCTGAGGGGTACGCAGTATTTT. Protein product: CASSDIGAGLRGTQYF.

The chain carries TRBV3-1 (or the pseudogene TRBV3-2) and TRBJ2-7; TRBD2 matches at 12 bases. The CDR3 length is 16 residues. With 4 bases clipped from V and 5 bases from J, the junction kept 9 bases outside the gene matches. Germline V CDR1 and CDR2: LGHDT, YNNKEL (reference sequence). In DNA form, the CDR3 reads TGTGCCAGCAGCCTACAGACTAGCGGGAGAACTAACGAGCAGTACTTC. This translates into CASSLQTSGRTNEQYF.

The chain is built from TRBV28 and TRBJ1-1; 7 nucleotides match TRBD1. The CDR3 has 13 residues. V was pared by 7 bases and J by 6 bases, with 8 bases of the junction left unmatched. The V gene's germline CDR1 is MDHEN and CDR2 SYDVKM. The CDR3 sequence is CASIPQGGAEAFF. DNA of the CDR3: TGTGCCAGCATACCTCAGGGGGGCGCTGAAGCTTTCTTT.